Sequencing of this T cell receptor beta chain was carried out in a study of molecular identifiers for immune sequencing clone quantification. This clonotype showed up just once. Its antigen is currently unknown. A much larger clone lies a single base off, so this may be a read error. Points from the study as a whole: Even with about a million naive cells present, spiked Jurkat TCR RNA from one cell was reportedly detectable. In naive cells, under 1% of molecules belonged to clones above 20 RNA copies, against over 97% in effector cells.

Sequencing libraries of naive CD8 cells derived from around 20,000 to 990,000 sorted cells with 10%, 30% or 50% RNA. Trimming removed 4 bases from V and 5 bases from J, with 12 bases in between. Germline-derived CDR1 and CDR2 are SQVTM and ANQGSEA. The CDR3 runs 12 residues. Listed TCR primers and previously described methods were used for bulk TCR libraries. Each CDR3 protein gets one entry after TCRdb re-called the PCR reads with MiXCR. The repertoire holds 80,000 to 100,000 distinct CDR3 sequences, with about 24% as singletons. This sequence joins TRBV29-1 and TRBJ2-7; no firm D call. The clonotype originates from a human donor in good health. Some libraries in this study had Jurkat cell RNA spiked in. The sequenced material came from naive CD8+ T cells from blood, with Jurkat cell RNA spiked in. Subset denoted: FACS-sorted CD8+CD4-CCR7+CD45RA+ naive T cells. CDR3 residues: CSVVADSDEQYF. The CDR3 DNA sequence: TGCAGCGTTGTCGCAGATTCCGACGAGCAGTACTTC.